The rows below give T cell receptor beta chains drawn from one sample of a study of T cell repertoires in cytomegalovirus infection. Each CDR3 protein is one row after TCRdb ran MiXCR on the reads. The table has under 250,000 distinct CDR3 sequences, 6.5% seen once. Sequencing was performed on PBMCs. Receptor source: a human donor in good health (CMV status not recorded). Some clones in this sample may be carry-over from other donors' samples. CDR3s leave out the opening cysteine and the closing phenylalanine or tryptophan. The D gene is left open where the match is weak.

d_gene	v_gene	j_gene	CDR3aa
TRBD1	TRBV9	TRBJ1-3	ASSTVAGTGVGNTIY
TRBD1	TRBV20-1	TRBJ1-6	SASDRGRNSPLH
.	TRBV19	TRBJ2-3	ASNDRAGARTDTQY
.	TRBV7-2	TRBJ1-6	ASSLEGPFNSPLH
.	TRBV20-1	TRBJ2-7	SARINRAPWEQY
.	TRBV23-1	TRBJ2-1	ASSPKNNEQF
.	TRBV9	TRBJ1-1	ASSVGARLLYTEAF
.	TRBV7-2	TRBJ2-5	ASSQRTVIHLQETQY
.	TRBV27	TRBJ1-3	ASRETQTSGNTIY
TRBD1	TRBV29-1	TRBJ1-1	SVVDGQGAMNTEAF
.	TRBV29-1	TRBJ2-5	SVGAIETQY
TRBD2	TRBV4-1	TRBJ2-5	ASSPAGGNQETQY
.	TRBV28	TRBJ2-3	ASSLGSTTDTQY
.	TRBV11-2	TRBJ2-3	ASSRDFTDTQY
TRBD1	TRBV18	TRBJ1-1	ASSPDYQGAFNTEAF
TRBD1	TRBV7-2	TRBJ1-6	ASSPGTGARSLH
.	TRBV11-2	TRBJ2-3	ASSFGVQY
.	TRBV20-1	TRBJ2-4	SALGEDNLAKNIQY
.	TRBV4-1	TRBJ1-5	ASSQDKGTQPQH
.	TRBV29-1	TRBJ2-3	SVGEQGGTDTQY
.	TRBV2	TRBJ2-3	ASSDQGGTDTQY
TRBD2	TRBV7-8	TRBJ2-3	ASSLTSGHTDTQY
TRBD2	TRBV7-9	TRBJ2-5	ASSSGTSGETQY
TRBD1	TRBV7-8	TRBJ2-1	ASSRGQGVQF
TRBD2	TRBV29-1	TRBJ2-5	SVELAGGRSETQY
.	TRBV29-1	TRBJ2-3	SVGTGRHSGLDTQY
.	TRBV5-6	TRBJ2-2	ASTIPGNTGELF
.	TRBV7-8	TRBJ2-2	ASSLLGGNTGELF
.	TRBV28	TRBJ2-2	ASYSRNTGELF
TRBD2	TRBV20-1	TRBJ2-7	SARQGTSGYEQY
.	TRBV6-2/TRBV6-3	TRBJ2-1	ASSKGLTYNEQF
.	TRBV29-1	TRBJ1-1	SSLTGPTEAF
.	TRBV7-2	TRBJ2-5	ASSLAVETQY
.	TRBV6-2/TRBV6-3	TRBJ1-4	ASTVLRDEKLF
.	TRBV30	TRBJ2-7	AWSKGGTYEQY
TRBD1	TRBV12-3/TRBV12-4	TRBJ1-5	ASSHTGTGGLRDQPQH
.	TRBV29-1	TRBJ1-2	SVDQNREGYGYT
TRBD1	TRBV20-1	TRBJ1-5	SAPTGHNQPQH
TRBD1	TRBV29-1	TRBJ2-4	SVDEGDRGKNIQY
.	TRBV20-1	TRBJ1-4	SARPHVLTPEKLF